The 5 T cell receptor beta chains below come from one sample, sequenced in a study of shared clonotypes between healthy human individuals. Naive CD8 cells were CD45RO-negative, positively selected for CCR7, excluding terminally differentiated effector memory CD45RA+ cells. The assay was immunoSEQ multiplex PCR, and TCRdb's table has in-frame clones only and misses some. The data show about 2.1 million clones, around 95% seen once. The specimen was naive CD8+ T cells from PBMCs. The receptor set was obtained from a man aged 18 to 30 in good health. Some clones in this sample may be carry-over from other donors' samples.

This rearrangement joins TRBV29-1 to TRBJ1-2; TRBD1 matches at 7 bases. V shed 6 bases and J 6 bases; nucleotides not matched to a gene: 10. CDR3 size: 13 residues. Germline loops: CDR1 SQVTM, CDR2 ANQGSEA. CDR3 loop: CSVPPTGVNGYTF. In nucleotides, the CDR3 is TGCAGCGTGCCGCCCACAGGGGTTAATGGCTACACCTTC.

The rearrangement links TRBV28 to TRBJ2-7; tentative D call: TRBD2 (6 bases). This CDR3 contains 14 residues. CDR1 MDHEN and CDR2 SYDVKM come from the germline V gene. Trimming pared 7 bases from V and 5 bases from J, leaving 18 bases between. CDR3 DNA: TGTGCCAGCACCTGGAGGGCTCAAGGGAACGAGCAGTACTTC. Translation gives CASTWRAQGNEQYF.

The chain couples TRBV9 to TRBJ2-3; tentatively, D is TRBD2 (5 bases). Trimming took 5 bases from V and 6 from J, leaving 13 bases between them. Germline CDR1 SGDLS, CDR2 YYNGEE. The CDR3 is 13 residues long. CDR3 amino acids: CASSDGGMDTQYF. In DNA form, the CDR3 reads TGTGCCAGCAGTGACGGAGGCATGGATACGCAGTATTTT.

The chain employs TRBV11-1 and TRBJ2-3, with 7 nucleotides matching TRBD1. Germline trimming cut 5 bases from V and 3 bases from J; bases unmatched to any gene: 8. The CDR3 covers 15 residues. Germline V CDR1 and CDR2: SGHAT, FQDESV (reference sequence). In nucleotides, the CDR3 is TGTGCCAGCAGCGGATGGGACAGTACGACAGATACGCAGTATTTT. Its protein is CASSGWDSTTDTQYF. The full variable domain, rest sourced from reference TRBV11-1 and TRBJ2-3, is EAEVAQSPRYKITEKSQAVAFWCDPISGHATLYWYRQILGQGPELLVQFQDESVVDDSQLPKDRFSAERLKGVDSTLKIQPAELGDSAMYLCASSGWDSTTDTQYFGPGTRLTVL.

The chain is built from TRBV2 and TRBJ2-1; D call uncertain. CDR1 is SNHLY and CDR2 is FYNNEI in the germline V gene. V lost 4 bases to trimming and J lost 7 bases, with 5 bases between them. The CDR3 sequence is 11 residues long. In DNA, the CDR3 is TGTGCCAGCAGTGCCAAGAATGAGCAGTTCTTC. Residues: CASSAKNEQFF.